In its sample, the clone carrying this T cell receptor beta chain was seen many times. Via MiXCR, TCRdb re-called the 5' RACE reads, giving one row per CDR3 protein. The sample yields 450,000 or so distinct CDR3 sequences, approximately 14% seen once. The data were obtained in a study of identical twins. This CDR3 contains 14 residues. V was pared by 7 bases and J by 10 bases, with 19 bases between. This same sample was also part of a study on yellow fever vaccine responses in identical twins.

The sample taken for sequencing was CD4+ T cells sorted from blood. The receptor's source is a woman younger than 30 in good health. The chain couples TRBV12-3 or TRBV12-4 to TRBJ1-4, with D perhaps matching TRBD1 (6 bases). The CDR3 DNA reads TGTGCCAGCACGTACGGGGGCGCGGCAGGAAAACTGTTTTTT. Protein product: CASTYGGAAGKLFF.